The T cell receptor (beta chain) described here comes from a study of radiotherapy plus CTLA-4 blockade in lung cancer. Assay used: immunoSEQ multiplex PCR; TCRdb lists only in-frame clones, some missing. The table records about 51,000 clones, more than 75% of them present only once. V was clipped by 0 bases and J by 0 bases, with 13 bases between them. The CDR3 extends over 17 amino acids. Per the germline V gene, CDR1 is MGHRA and CDR2 is YSYEKL. The TCR comes from a human donor with non-small cell lung cancer who had a complete response to radiotherapy plus ipilimumab. This chain connects TRBV4-1 to TRBJ2-3; weak D call: TRBD2 (7 bases). The specimen comprised peripheral blood, sampled from a patient treated with radiotherapy plus ipilimumab. The CDR3 region has the DNA TGCGCCAGCAGCCAAGATTTTAGGGGGGGAAGCACAGATACGCAGTATTTT. It codes for CASSQDFRGGSTDTQYF.